These T cell receptor beta chains were read from a single sample in a study of radiation and T cells in renal cell carcinoma. Clones were read by immunoSEQ multiplex PCR, and TCRdb kept only the in-frame ones, dropping some. The sample has about 78,000 clones, about 88% seen once. This specimen was blood, taken from a patient whose treatment included radiotherapy and nephrectomy. The receptors were sampled from a woman aged 70 to 79 with renal cell carcinoma. CDR3s include the opening cysteine and the closing phenylalanine or tryptophan. Each record gives: J gene, D gene, V gene, CDR3 protein, CDR3 DNA. A D gene is named only where the DNA matches it firmly.

TRBJ2-5	TRBD1	TRBV28	CASSLGGQGGETQYF	TGTGCCAGCAGTTTGGGAGGACAGGGAGGAGAGACCCAGTACTTC
TRBJ2-1	TRBD2	TRBV5-1	CASSPVRSGGYNEQFF	TGCGCCAGCAGCCCGGTTAGGTCGGGGGGCTACAATGAGCAGTTCTTC
TRBJ2-2	NA	TRBV19	CASRERTGELFF	TGTGCCAGTAGGGAGAGGACCGGGGAGCTGTTTTTT
TRBJ1-5	NA	TRBV2	CASSASTGRNQPQHF	TGTGCCAGCAGTGCCTCCACAGGGAGGAATCAGCCCCAGCATTTT
TRBJ2-3	NA	TRBV29-1	CSVGPGGGTQYF	TGCAGCGTTGGGCCTGGAGGAGGTACGCAGTATTTT
TRBJ1-6	TRBD1	TRBV4-1	CASSQDSDRVNSPLHF	TGCGCCAGCAGCCAAGATTCGGACAGGGTGAATTCACCCCTCCACTTT
TRBJ2-1	NA	TRBV5-4	CASSLVGGPGNEQFF	TGTGCCAGCAGCTTGGTGGGGGGGCCAGGCAATGAGCAGTTCTTC
TRBJ2-5	NA	TRBV2	CASRTVAGQETQYF	TGTGCCAGCAGGACTGTTGCCGGGCAAGAGACCCAGTACTTC
TRBJ2-2	NA	TRBV11-3	CASSPGQGNTGELFF	TGTGCCAGCAGCCCAGGTCAGGGGAACACCGGGGAGCTGTTTTTT
TRBJ1-4	NA	TRBV5-4	CASSKFQGREKLFF	TGTGCCAGCAGCAAGTTCCAGGGAAGGGAAAAACTGTTTTTT
TRBJ2-5	TRBD2	TRBV5-4	CASSSGLAGSETQYF	TGTGCCAGCAGCTCCGGACTAGCGGGGTCGGAGACCCAGTACTTC
TRBJ2-5	TRBD2	TRBV30	CAWSASLSGGVQETQYF	TGTGCCTGGAGTGCCTCGCTGAGCGGGGGGGTCCAAGAGACCCAGTACTTC